Listed here is a single T cell receptor beta chain. The data were obtained in a study of blood T cell repertoires in COVID-19. The method was immunoSEQ multiplex PCR; TCRdb's version includes in-frame clones alone and lacks a portion of them. In the table there are approximately 230,000 clones, around nine tenths of which are singletons. J gave up 3 bases and V 6 bases, and 5 bases lay outside the gene matches. Per germline, CDR1 MNHEY and CDR2 SVGAGI. The CDR3 has 14 residues. Specimen: peripheral blood. This sequence was found in a man aged 18 to 35 with active or convalescent COVID-19. This rearrangement joins TRBV6-5 to TRBJ2-7; the match to TRBD1 covers 10 bases. The chain's CDR3 is CASRLGQGSYEQYF. The CDR3 DNA follows: TGTGCCAGCAGACTGGGACAGGGGAGCTACGAGCAGTACTTC.